This is a list of T cell receptor beta chains from one sample in a study of OX40 agonist ivuxolimab in advanced cancers. Libraries were prepared by immunoSEQ multiplex PCR; TCRdb keeps only in-frame clonotypes and omits some of them. Found here are fewer than 35,000 clones, 80% to 90% of them singletons; the top ten hold 20% to 25%. Sequencing used CD4+ or CD8+ T cells sorted from blood, obtained in a trial of the OX40 agonist ivuxolimab. All receptors derive from an adult with an advanced solid tumor such as melanoma, head and neck, liver or kidney cancer. Both conserved end residues are part of each CDR3. The order of the fields is D gene, V gene, clone size, J gene, CDR3 protein, CDR3 DNA. A D gene is named only where the DNA matches it firmly. Size is omitted from some rows. Given values are once, few, many or a class for expanded clones.

D: .
V: TRBV18
size: few
J: TRBJ1-1
CDR3: CASWGRGMNTEAFF
DNA: TGTGCCAGTTGGGGACGGGGGATGAACACTGAAGCTTTCTTT

D: .
V: TRBV5-5
size: .
J: TRBJ1-1
CDR3: CASSFRDTEAFF
DNA: TGTGCCAGCAGCTTTAGGGACACTGAAGCTTTCTTT

D: TRBD1
V: TRBV25-1
size: .
J: TRBJ1-6
CDR3: CASSPPGTGYSPLHF
DNA: TGTGCCAGCAGTCCCCCGGGGACAGGTTATTCACCCCTCCACTTT

D: .
V: TRBV6-1
size: .
J: TRBJ2-7
CDR3: CASFMGSPSYEQYF
DNA: TGTGCCAGCTTTATGGGCAGCCCCTCCTACGAGCAGTACTTC

D: .
V: TRBV7-3
size: .
J: TRBJ2-2
CDR3: CASSPGTLRTGELFF
DNA: TGTGCCAGCAGCCCCGGGACCCTGAGGACCGGGGAGCTGTTTTTT

D: .
V: TRBV2
size: .
J: TRBJ2-1
CDR3: CASSEAQDGVEQFF
DNA: TGTGCCAGCAGTGAAGCTCAGGACGGGGTTGAGCAGTTCTTC

D: .
V: TRBV5-5
size: .
J: TRBJ2-1
CDR3: CASSLGLSSYNEQFF
DNA: TGTGCCAGCAGCTTAGGTTTAAGCTCCTACAATGAGCAGTTCTTC

D: .
V: TRBV2
size: .
J: TRBJ2-2
CDR3: CASSNLSPGELFF
DNA: TGTGCCAGCAGTAATCTAAGCCCCGGGGAGCTGTTTTTT

D: .
V: TRBV9
size: .
J: TRBJ2-7
CDR3: CASSKGGGTAFYEQYF
DNA: TGTGCCAGCAGCAAAGGGGGCGGGACAGCCTTCTACGAGCAGTACTTC

D: .
V: TRBV19
size: .
J: TRBJ2-7
CDR3: CASSSKQGAYEQYF
DNA: TGTGCCAGTAGTAGTAAACAGGGAGCCTACGAGCAGTACTTC

D: .
V: TRBV5-6
size: .
J: TRBJ1-2
CDR3: CASRNDWTDGYTF
DNA: TGTGCCAGCAGAAACGATTGGACAGATGGCTACACCTTC

D: .
V: TRBV5-4
size: .
J: TRBJ2-1
CDR3: CASSSFSMDEQFF
DNA: TGTGCCAGCAGCTCCTTCTCCATGGATGAGCAGTTCTTC

D: TRBD1
V: TRBV19
size: .
J: TRBJ2-3
CDR3: CASSLGDRVTDTQYF
DNA: TGTGCCAGTAGTTTAGGGGACAGGGTCACAGATACGCAGTATTTT

D: .
V: TRBV30
size: .
J: TRBJ1-4
CDR3: CAWSDRSGGGEKLFF
DNA: TGTGCCTGGAGTGACCGATCTGGGGGGGGTGAAAAACTGTTTTTT

D: .
V: TRBV5-1
size: .
J: TRBJ1-3
CDR3: CASSPTGPSGNTIYF
DNA: TGCGCCAGCAGTCCTACCGGGCCCTCTGGAAACACCATATATTTT

D: .
V: TRBV29-1
size: .
J: TRBJ2-7
CDR3: CSVASPRGSYEQYF
DNA: TGCAGCGTTGCATCACCCAGGGGCTCCTACGAGCAGTACTTC

D: TRBD1
V: TRBV13
size: .
J: TRBJ1-2
CDR3: CASSLAGGQGAYGYTF
DNA: TGTGCCAGCAGCTTAGCCGGGGGACAGGGAGCCTACGGCTACACCTTC

D: TRBD1
V: TRBV19
size: .
J: TRBJ1-5
CDR3: CASSNAKRGLGQPQHF
DNA: TGTGCCAGTAGTAACGCAAAAAGGGGGCTCGGTCAGCCCCAGCATTTT

D: .
V: TRBV21-1
size: .
J: TRBJ1-4
CDR3: CAMPRGHSRAKLFF
DNA: TGTGCCATGCCAAGGGGCCACTCCAGGGCAAAACTGTTTTTT

D: .
V: TRBV27
size: .
J: TRBJ2-1
CDR3: CASRGPLQYNEQFF
DNA: TGTGCCAGCAGGGGGCCACTTCAATACAATGAGCAGTTCTTC

D: .
V: TRBV4-1
size: .
J: TRBJ2-3
CDR3: CASSQDGQEDTQYF
DNA: TGCGCCAGCAGCCAAGATGGTCAGGAAGATACGCAGTATTTT

D: .
V: TRBV7-6
size: .
J: TRBJ1-4
CDR3: CASSLEGDGEKLFF
DNA: TGTGCCAGCAGCTTAGAGGGGGACGGTGAAAAACTGTTTTTT

D: .
V: TRBV5-1
size: .
J: TRBJ1-1
CDR3: CASSLTTFRNTEAFF
DNA: TGCGCCAGCAGCTTGACCACCTTTAGGAACACTGAAGCTTTCTTT

D: TRBD1
V: TRBV4-1
size: .
J: TRBJ1-2
CDR3: CASSQDGQEGINGYTF
DNA: TGCGCCAGCAGCCAAGATGGACAGGAGGGTATTAATGGCTACACCTTC

D: .
V: TRBV11-2
size: .
J: TRBJ2-7
CDR3: CASSLVHSAYEQYF
DNA: TGTGCCAGCAGCTTAGTGCACAGTGCCTACGAGCAGTACTTC

D: .
V: TRBV7-8
size: .
J: TRBJ1-1
CDR3: CASSRGRGLSTEAFF
DNA: TGTGCCAGCAGCCGAGGACGGGGTTTGAGCACTGAAGCTTTCTTT

D: .
V: TRBV7-2
size: .
J: TRBJ2-3
CDR3: CASSGRPPTDTQYF
DNA: TGTGCCAGCAGCGGCAGGCCCCCCACAGATACGCAGTATTTT

D: .
V: TRBV25-1
size: .
J: TRBJ2-3
CDR3: CASSDRGGSTDTQYF
DNA: TGTGCCAGCAGTGACCGGGGTGGTAGCACAGATACGCAGTATTTT

D: .
V: TRBV4-1
size: .
J: TRBJ1-5
CDR3: CASSPGQPNQPQHF
DNA: TGCGCCAGCAGCCCAGGACAGCCGAATCAGCCCCAGCATTTT

D: TRBD2
V: TRBV28
size: .
J: TRBJ2-2
CDR3: CASLRAGGDTGELFF
DNA: TGTGCCTCCTTACGAGCGGGAGGGGACACCGGGGAGCTGTTTTTT

D: TRBD2
V: TRBV30
size: once
J: TRBJ2-3
CDR3: CAWGQAGSSTDTQYF
DNA: TGTGCCTGGGGACAAGCGGGGTCTAGCACAGATACGCAGTATTTT

D: TRBD1
V: TRBV18
size: .
J: TRBJ1-1
CDR3: CASSPRQGMPTEAFF
DNA: TGTGCCAGCTCACCCAGACAGGGGATGCCCACTGAAGCTTTCTTT

D: .
V: TRBV9
size: .
J: TRBJ2-3
CDR3: CASSGGPTQYF
DNA: TGTGCCAGCAGCGGAGGCCCTACGCAGTATTTT

D: TRBD1
V: TRBV5-1
size: .
J: TRBJ1-6
CDR3: CASSPRQGFSSPLHF
DNA: TGCGCCAGCAGCCCCCGACAGGGGTTCAGCTCACCCCTCCACTTT

D: .
V: TRBV28
size: few
J: TRBJ2-7
CDR3: CASSLILQAYEQYF
DNA: TGTGCCAGCAGTTTAATCCTACAGGCCTACGAGCAGTACTTC

D: .
V: TRBV7-3
size: .
J: TRBJ1-1
CDR3: CASSLRQTASGEAFF
DNA: TGTGCCAGCAGCTTAAGACAGACAGCTTCGGGTGAAGCTTTCTTT

D: TRBD2
V: TRBV2
size: .
J: TRBJ2-2
CDR3: CARTRTSGMNTGELFF
DNA: TGTGCCAGAACTAGGACTAGCGGGATGAACACCGGGGAGCTGTTTTTT

D: TRBD2
V: TRBV7-3
size: .
J: TRBJ2-3
CDR3: CASSLSGSYTDTQYF
DNA: TGTGCCAGCAGCCTTAGCGGGTCATACACAGATACGCAGTATTTT

D: .
V: TRBV4-1
size: few
J: TRBJ1-4
CDR3: CASSQGGGKDEKLFF
DNA: TGCGCCAGCAGCCAAGGGGGGGGGAAGGACGAAAAACTGTTTTTT

D: .
V: TRBV25-1
size: .
J: TRBJ2-7
CDR3: CASSWQTYEQYF
DNA: TGTGCCAGCAGTTGGCAGACCTACGAGCAGTACTTC

D: TRBD1
V: TRBV18
size: .
J: TRBJ1-3
CDR3: CASSPTTGTGRNTIYF
DNA: TGTGCCAGCTCACCGACGACAGGGACCGGCCGGAACACCATATATTTT

D: .
V: TRBV5-3
size: .
J: TRBJ2-5
CDR3: CASMFGGLGETQYF
DNA: TGTGCCAGCATGTTTGGGGGCTTAGGAGAGACCCAGTACTTC

D: .
V: TRBV7-3
size: once
J: TRBJ1-1
CDR3: CASSLRRNTEAFF
DNA: TGTGCCAGCAGCTTACGCCGGAACACTGAAGCTTTCTTT

D: TRBD2
V: TRBV9
size: .
J: TRBJ2-5
CDR3: CASSVGGGEVTQYF
DNA: TGTGCCAGCAGCGTAGGCGGGGGGGAAGTGACCCAGTACTTC

D: .
V: TRBV6-4
size: .
J: TRBJ2-2
CDR3: CASMRSDPNTGELFF
DNA: TGTGCCAGCATGAGGTCGGATCCGAACACCGGGGAGCTGTTTTTT

D: TRBD2
V: TRBV28
size: .
J: TRBJ2-1
CDR3: CASSLMGTSGNEQFF
DNA: TGTGCCAGCAGTTTAATGGGGACTAGTGGGAATGAGCAGTTCTTC

D: .
V: TRBV29-1
size: .
J: TRBJ1-2
CDR3: CSVELPYGYTF
DNA: TGCAGCGTTGAACTCCCCTATGGCTACACCTTC

D: .
V: TRBV7-9
size: .
J: TRBJ1-1
CDR3: CASSYGAGYMNTEAFF
DNA: TGTGCCAGCAGCTACGGGGCGGGTTACATGAACACTGAAGCTTTCTTT

D: .
V: TRBV10-1
size: once
J: TRBJ1-1
CDR3: CASSDSWGEAFF
DNA: TGCGCCAGCAGTGACTCCTGGGGTGAAGCTTTCTTT

D: TRBD2
V: TRBV6-6
size: .
J: TRBJ2-1
CDR3: CASTSSGRENNEQFF
DNA: TGTGCCAGCACTTCTAGCGGGAGGGAAAACAATGAGCAGTTCTTC

D: TRBD2
V: TRBV11-2
size: .
J: TRBJ2-1
CDR3: CASSRTSGGLRRGGNEQFF
DNA: TGTGCCAGCAGTAGGACTAGCGGGGGTCTGAGAAGGGGAGGAAATGAGCAGTTCTTC

D: .
V: TRBV4-2
size: .
J: TRBJ1-5
CDR3: CASSQVGSNQPQHF
DNA: TGTGCCAGCAGCCAAGTTGGTAGCAATCAGCCCCAGCATTTT

D: .
V: TRBV4-1
size: once
J: TRBJ1-5
CDR3: CASSQVAPGRMGQPQHF
DNA: TGCGCCAGCAGCCAAGTCGCCCCAGGGAGGATGGGTCAGCCCCAGCATTTT